One sample yielded the 9 T cell receptor beta chains listed below, sequenced in a study of CD8 T cells in Susac syndrome. After extraction with the RNeasy kit, about 0.45 to 1 ug of the RNA was reverse transcribed using random hexamers. Each CDR3 protein is one row after TCRdb ran MiXCR on the immunoSEQ multiplex PCR reads. The sample records about 210,000 distinct CDR3 sequences, 95% being singletons. Sample: CD4+ T cells from PBMCs. Receptors originate from a human donor with multiple sclerosis.

V usage is TRBV6-5 and J usage is TRBJ2-7; D not certain. This CDR3 contains 14 residues. Trimming removed 0 bases at V and 3 bases at J, with 9 bases between. The germline V gene has CDR1 MNHEY and CDR2 SVGAGI. CDR3 sequence reads: CASSYSRLNYEQYF. The CDR3 DNA sequence: TGTGCCAGCAGTTACTCAAGACTTAACTACGAGCAGTACTTC.

The V gene is TRBV28, the J gene TRBJ2-5; D gene uncertain. This CDR3 is built from 12 residues. V was clipped by 2 bases and J by 4 bases, with 5 bases between them. The germline V gene encodes CDR1 MDHEN and CDR2 SYDVKM. The CDR3 DNA is TGTGCCAGCAGTTTAAAAGGAGAGACCCAGTACTTC. Translating gives CASSLKGETQYF.

V is TRBV27 and J is TRBJ2-7, with D perhaps given as TRBD1 or TRBD2 (5 bases each). The germline V gene encodes CDR1 MNHEY and CDR2 SMNVEV (reference sequence). CDR3 length: 13 amino acids. Trimming took 3 bases from V and 3 from J, leaving 9 bases between them. The CDR3 coding sequence is TGTGCCAGCAGTTTCGGGGCCTACTACGAGCAGTACTTC. Its translation is CASSFGAYYEQYF.

This chain uses TRBV12-3 or TRBV12-4 with TRBJ2-7; 7 positions match TRBD1. The CDR3 sequence is 14 residues long. The V and J ends lost 5 bases and 3 bases, in that order; junction bases with no gene match: 7. CDR3 bases: TGTGCCAGCAGTCAACCGGGACAGATCTACGAGCAGTACTTC. Translating gives CASSQPGQIYEQYF.

The chain carries TRBV20-1 and TRBJ1-5, with D possibly TRBD1 on 6 matching bases. Germline V gives CDR1 DFQATT, CDR2 SNEGSKA (reference sequence). V gave up 3 bases and J gave up 7 bases, with 19 bases separating them. CDR3 length equals 15 residues. The CDR3 region is CSASPPGAARQPQHF. The DNA for the CDR3 is TGCAGTGCTAGTCCCCCGGGGGCGGCTCGGCAGCCCCAGCATTTT.

This sequence joins TRBV5-1 and TRBJ2-3; no clear D. Trimming pared 2 bases from V and 7 bases from J, leaving 11 bases between. This CDR3 is 13 amino acids long. CDR1 is SGHRS and CDR2 is YFSETQ in the germline V gene. CDR3 in amino acids: CASSLDDVNTQYF. CDR3 sequence (DNA): TGCGCCAGCAGCTTAGATGACGTGAATACGCAGTATTTT.

The chain combines TRBV20-1 with TRBJ1-2, with D hard to call. Per germline, CDR1 DFQATT and CDR2 SNEGSKA (reference sequence). V shed 0 bases and J shed 0 bases, with 11 bases lying between them. This CDR3 region has 15 residues. CDR3 in DNA: TGCAGTGCTAGAGATCTCACAGCTACTAACTATGGCTACACCTTC. This codes for CSARDLTATNYGYTF.

This clonotype has only one observation. V usage is TRBV28 and J usage is TRBJ2-7; the D gene is possibly TRBD2 (5 bases). This CDR3 region has 13 residues. V lost 3 bases and J 4 bases, leaving 10 bases between the germline ends. Germline CDR1 and CDR2: MDHEN and SYDVKM. In DNA form, the CDR3 reads TGTGCCAGCAGTTTTCACGGGAAGTACGAGCAGTACTTC. It translates to CASSFHGKYEQYF.

The chain combines TRBV6-5 with TRBJ2-5; D gene ambiguous. Trimming took 5 bases from V and 7 from J, leaving 14 bases between them. In germline, CDR1 is MNHEY, CDR2 SVGAGI. This CDR3 has 13 amino acids. CDR3 sequence: CASSKLRDRTQYF. The CDR3 coding sequence is TGTGCCAGCAGTAAGCTCCGCGACCGGACCCAGTACTTC.